Below, 28 T cell receptor beta chains from the same sample are listed, as sequenced in a study of blood T cell repertoires in COVID-19 (dated by TCRdb to between 2020 and 2021). Library preparation used the immunoSEQ multiplex PCR assay. As stored in TCRdb, this immuneACCESS dataset retains in-frame rearrangements with V and J assigned. A fraction of the clones does not appear; measured against another copy, unresolved V genes explain less than half of the discrepancy, and the remainder lacks a known reason. The sample data list roughly 380,000 clones, and roughly 90% of these were observed just once. The ten largest make up 0.95% to 1.1% of the sample. Specimen: PBMCs or T cells enriched from blood (not recorded which). These receptor sequences come from a woman aged 30 to 39 who had been exposed to COVID-19.

The genes are TRBV28 and TRBJ2-7; possibly TRBD1 for D (5 bases). Germline V gives CDR1 MDHEN, CDR2 SYDVKM. This CDR3 has 13 amino acids. Trimming cost V 6 bases and J 4 bases, with 13 bases left between them. The CDR3 region has the DNA TGTGCCAGCAGCCCCATCGACAGTTACGAGCAGTACTTC. Its translation is CASSPIDSYEQYF. Full variable domain (rest looked up from reference TRBV28 and TRBJ2-7): DVKVTQSSRYLVKRTGEKVFLECVQDMDHENMFWYRQDPGLGLRLIYFSYDVKMKEKGDIPEGYSVSREKKERFSLILESASTNQTSMYLCASSPIDSYEQYFGPGTRLTVT.

This clone was found once. J is TRBJ2-5 and V is TRBV11-3, with 7 positions matching TRBD1. The CDR3 covers 15 residues. Germline V CDR1 and CDR2: SGHNT, YENEEA. V dropped 5 bases and J dropped 2; count of bases not matched to a gene: 8. The CDR3 spells CASSPYDREQETQYF. As DNA, the CDR3 is TGTGCCAGCAGCCCATATGACAGGGAGCAAGAGACCCAGTACTTC. Looking up the rest from reference TRBV11-3 and TRBJ2-5 gives the full variable domain: EAGVVQSPRYKIIEKKQPVAFWCNPISGHNTLYWYLQNLGQGPELLIRYENEEAVDDSQLPKDRFSAERLKGVDSTLKIQPAELGDSAVYLCASSPYDREQETQYFGPGTRLLVL.

This clone was seen a handful of times. Distinct nucleotide sequences in the sample also encode this CDR3. V and J are TRBV6-1 and TRBJ2-6; the D is unclear. In germline, CDR1 is MNHNS, CDR2 SASEGT. The CDR3 is 15 amino acids. V was pared by 2 bases and J by 0 bases, with 5 bases between. The CDR3 protein is CASSERFSGANVLTF. The CDR3, as DNA: TGTGCCAGCAGTGAACGGTTCTCTGGGGCCAACGTCCTGACTTTC.

The genes are TRBV30 and TRBJ2-1; 7 bases match TRBD2. The CDR3 consists of 17 residues. The V gene end was trimmed by 5 bases and the J gene end by 0 bases; junction bases not matched to a gene: 13. CDR1 and CDR2 (germline): GTSNPN, SVGIG (reference sequence). As DNA, the CDR3 is TGTGCCTGGGCGCAGGGAGGGGACGCACGCTCCTACAATGAGCAGTTCTTC. Encoded protein: CAWAQGGDARSYNEQFF.

The chain is built from TRBV5-1 and TRBJ2-3; 8 bases are a match to TRBD2. V dropped 1 base and J dropped 0; count of bases not matched to a gene: 10. CDR3 length: 18 residues. CDR1 and CDR2 (germline): SGHRS, YFSETQ. Here the CDR3 DNA reads TGCGCCAGCAGCTTGCCCAGCGGGAGCGCACTTAGCACAGATACGCAGTATTTT. Translation: CASSLPSGSALSTDTQYF.

Written as DNA, the CDR3 is TGTGCCAGCAGCTTAGTCGTTGTACTAGCGGGAGGTAGCGAGCAGTACTTC. Its protein is CASSLVVVLAGGSEQYF. V usage is TRBV7-9 and J usage is TRBJ2-7; 12 bases are a match to TRBD2. Germline CDR1 reads SEHNR; CDR2 reads FQNEAQ (reference sequence). CDR3 size: 17 residues. V trimming: 1 base; J trimming: 6 bases; junction bases outside the gene matches: 10.

A few counts support this clone. In DNA, the CDR3 is TGTGCCAGCAGATCAGGGGCCTACGAGCAGTACTTC. It is translated as CASRSGAYEQYF. The chain uses TRBV6-5 and TRBJ2-7, with D tentatively TRBD1 (6 bases). This CDR3 is built from 12 residues. CDR1 and CDR2 (germline): MNHEY, SVGAGI. Trimming cost V 6 bases and J 2 bases, with 8 bases left between them.

This chain's CDR3 is CASSQDRGWDTQYF. The CDR3 bases are TGCGCCAGCAGCCAGGACAGGGGATGGGATACGCAGTATTTT. The chain joins TRBV4-1 to TRBJ2-3; 9 bases line up with TRBD1. V gave up 3 bases and J gave up 6 bases; unmatched junction bases: 4. Germline V gene sequence: CDR1 MGHRA, CDR2 YSYEKL. The CDR3 totals 14 residues.

This chain connects TRBV6-6 to TRBJ1-5; D unresolved. Germline V gene data show CDR1 as MNHNY and CDR2 as SVGAGI (reference sequence). The CDR3 is 14 amino acids. The germline V and J ends were trimmed by 5 bases and 4 bases, with 12 bases remaining between them. The CDR3 DNA sequence: TGTGCCAGCAGTCTGGCGGGAGGGAATCAGCCCCAGCATTTT. Protein product: CASSLAGGNQPQHF.

V gene TRBV28 combines with J gene TRBJ1-1; D is perhaps TRBD1 (5 bases). From germline, CDR1 is MDHEN and CDR2 SYDVKM. This CDR3 contains 13 residues. V was clipped by 4 bases and J by 3 bases, with 9 bases between them. The CDR3 DNA reads TGTGCCAGCAGTTGGGGCAGGTACACTGAAGCTTTCTTT. Amino acid sequence: CASSWGRYTEAFF.

The V gene is TRBV15, the J gene TRBJ1-2; 8 bases are a match to TRBD1. With V trimmed by 2 bases and J by 0 bases, 5 bases remained unmatched. Germline CDR1 is LNHNV and CDR2 is YYDKDF (reference sequence). The CDR3 runs to 16 residues. The CDR3: CATSRPGQGPNYGYTF. In DNA form, the CDR3 reads TGTGCCACCAGCAGACCCGGACAGGGCCCTAACTATGGCTACACCTTC.

The chain combines TRBV5-8 with TRBJ1-5; tentatively, D is TRBD1 (5 bases). CDR1 and CDR2 from the germline V gene are SGHTS and YDEGEE. Trimming stripped 4 bases from V and 1 base from J, with 15 bases between. CDR3 size: 16 residues. The CDR3 loop is CASSPEGGASNQPQHF. DNA of the CDR3: TGTGCCAGCAGCCCGGAGGGAGGGGCAAGCAATCAGCCCCAGCATTTT.

This clone was counted once. The chain links TRBV11-2 to TRBJ2-5, with 7 bases that match TRBD2. V lost 1 base to trimming and J lost 5 bases; unmatched junction nucleotides: 16. The CDR3 runs 18 residues. In germline, CDR1 is SGHAT, CDR2 FQNNGV. The CDR3 region has the DNA TGTGCCAGCAGCTTAGGGACGAGGCTGAGGGAGGGCCGGGAGACCCAGTACTTC. Its translation is CASSLGTRLREGRETQYF. Based on the CDR3 plus reference TRBV11-2 and TRBJ2-5, the full variable domain is EAGVAQSPRYKIIEKRQSVAFWCNPISGHATLYWYQQILGQGPKLLIQFQNNGVVDDSQLPKDRFSAERLKGVDSTLKIQPAKLEDSAVYLCASSLGTRLREGRETQYFGPGTRLLVL.

The chain joins TRBV28 to TRBJ1-3; 9 positions match TRBD1. This CDR3 has 15 amino acids. Germline values: CDR1 MDHEN, CDR2 SYDVKM. The V gene end was trimmed by 7 bases and the J gene end by 1 base; junction bases not matched to a gene: 5. The CDR3 protein is CASNSQGASGNTIYF. In DNA, the CDR3 is TGTGCCAGCAACTCACAGGGGGCTTCTGGAAACACCATATATTTT.

This sequence joins TRBV5-5 and TRBJ2-1, with TRBD2 matching 12 bases. CDR1 is SGHKS and CDR2 is YYEKEE in the germline V gene (reference sequence). The CDR3 is 15 residues long. V was clipped by 4 bases and J by 5 bases; unmatched bases: 4. Here the CDR3 reads CASSGGLAGHNEQFF. The CDR3 coding sequence is TGTGCCAGCAGCGGAGGACTAGCGGGACACAATGAGCAGTTCTTC.

The V call is TRBV21-1, the J call TRBJ2-2; no DNA check was done on the table's D call, TRBD2. TRBV21-1 is noted as a pseudogene. The CDR3 extends over 16 amino acids. The CDR3 reads CASISTSGGNTGELFF. CDR3 bases: TGTGCCAGCATCAGTACTAGCGGGGGTAACACCGGGGAGCTGTTTTTT.

As for this clone: Germline is not matched at one junction end, which may reflect a read error. This chain connects TRBV28 to TRBJ1-6; TRBD1 matches at 7 bases. This CDR3 region has 16 residues. CDR1 and CDR2 (germline): MDHEN, SYDVKM. CDR3 coding DNA: TGTGCCAGCAGTTTTTCAAGGTCATTCATAGGGGGCCAGCGATGGTTT. Residues: CASSFSRSFIGGQRWF.

V gene TRBV14 combines with J gene TRBJ1-2; no firm D call. CDR1 and CDR2 (germline): SGHDN, FVKESK. The V end lost 3 bases, the J end lost 2 bases, and 13 bases lay between the germline ends. The CDR3 length is 15 residues. The CDR3 spells CASSQSVGKNYGYTF. Written as DNA, the CDR3 is TGTGCCAGCAGCCAGTCGGTCGGGAAAAACTATGGCTACACCTTC. The complete variable domain, with remaining parts taken from reference TRBV14 and TRBJ1-2, reads EAGVTQFPSHSVIEKGQTVTLRCDPISGHDNLYWYRRVMGKEIKFLLHFVKESKQDESGMPNNRFLAERTGGTYSTLKVQPAELEDSGVYFCASSQSVGKNYGYTFGSGTRLTVV.

The chain couples TRBV5-1 to TRBJ1-1; possibly TRBD1 for D (6 bases). Germline CDR1 is SGHRS and CDR2 is YFSETQ. The CDR3 runs to 15 residues. V was pared by 3 bases and J by 5 bases, with 17 bases between. The CDR3 sequence is CASSSSEAGETEAFF. As DNA, the CDR3 is TGCGCCAGCAGCTCCTCTGAGGCAGGGGAAACTGAAGCTTTCTTT.

This clone was observed a single time. This chain links TRBV30 with TRBJ1-5, with 8 bases lining up with TRBD1. V dropped 8 bases and J dropped 4; count of bases not matched to a gene: 10. The CDR3 spans 14 residues. CDR1 is GTSNPN and CDR2 is SVGIG in the germline V gene (reference sequence). Here the CDR3 DNA reads TGTGCCGTGGGGGGCAGGGGGCAAAATCAGCCCCAGCATTTT. Translated, it gives CAVGGRGQNQPQHF.

The chain combines TRBV18 with TRBJ1-1; TRBD1 might be the D (6 bases). V lost 5 bases and J 0 bases, leaving 10 bases between the germline ends. CDR1 is KGHSH and CDR2 is LQKENI in the germline V gene. The length of the CDR3 is 14 residues. Here the CDR3 reads CASSTGSMNTEAFF. CDR3 nucleotides: TGTGCCAGCTCAACAGGGTCCATGAACACTGAAGCTTTCTTT.

A few counts support this clone. The V and J genes are TRBV2 and TRBJ1-2, with 9 bases matching TRBD1. J lost 8 bases, V lost 5 bases, and 6 bases had no gene match. This CDR3 comprises 13 residues. Germline CDR1 is SNHLY and CDR2 is FYNNEI. In DNA form, the CDR3 reads TGTGCCAGCAGTCCACAGGGGGCAAGCGGCTACACCTTC. It yields the protein CASSPQGASGYTF.

The DNA for the CDR3 is TGTGCCAGCAGTGGCACCGGCGGGCGGGAGGTTGTAGCCGAGCAGTACTTC. Amino acid sequence: CASSGTGGREVVAEQYF. The gene calls are TRBV2 and TRBJ2-7; TRBD2 matches at 8 bases. V trimming: 4 bases; J trimming: 6 bases; junction bases outside the gene matches: 17. The CDR3 contains 17 residues. CDR1 is SNHLY and CDR2 is FYNNEI in the germline V gene.

This clone was observed once. The gene calls are TRBV5-6 and TRBJ1-1; no reliable D call. The CDR3 length is 13 residues. The V end lost 2 bases, the J end lost 4 bases, and 9 bases lay between the germline ends. From germline, CDR1 is SGHDT and CDR2 YYEEEE. CDR3 coding DNA: TGTGCCAGCAGCTTCCGGAGGATCACTGAAGCTTTCTTT. Translating gives CASSFRRITEAFF.

The chain couples TRBV19 to TRBJ2-2, with D possibly TRBD1 on 5 matching bases. The germline V gene has CDR1 LNHDA and CDR2 SQIVND (reference sequence). The CDR3 runs 15 residues. V lost 4 bases and J lost 6, with 15 bases in between. Written as DNA, the CDR3 is TGTGCCAGTAGTACTAACTCCTGGGGCGCCGGGGAGCTGTTTTTT. Translation gives CASSTNSWGAGELFF.

The chain recombines TRBV19 with TRBJ1-2, with 7 nucleotides matching TRBD1. Unmatched junction bases numbered 6, after V lost 11 bases and J lost 3 bases. This CDR3 is built from 12 residues. Germline V gene data show CDR1 as LNHDA and CDR2 as SQIVND (reference sequence). This CDR3 is CAARTGYYGYTF. DNA for the CDR3: TGTGCCGCGAGGACAGGATACTATGGCTACACCTTC.

The chain carries TRBV3-1 (or the pseudogene TRBV3-2) and TRBJ2-7, with D perhaps TRBD2 (6 bases). The CDR3 covers 16 residues. Trimming left V 1 base short and J 2 bases short, with 15 bases between. Germline CDR1 is LGHDT and CDR2 is YNNKEL (reference sequence). CDR3 sequence (DNA): TGTGCCAGCAGCCAAGCTTTGGGAGGTCTAACCTACGAGCAGTACTTC. Translating it yields CASSQALGGLTYEQYF.

A few counts support this clone. CDR3 nucleotides: TGTGCTAGTGGCTTGTCGGGACTAGCCGCCGATGAGCAGTTCTTC. Protein: CASGLSGLAADEQFF. The rearrangement uses TRBV12-5 and TRBJ2-1; the match to TRBD2 covers 9 bases. After removal of 6 bases from V and 8 bases from J, the junction contained 11 bases not matched to a gene. Germline CDR1 reads LGHNT; CDR2 reads FRNRAP. This CDR3 comprises 15 residues.